The T cell receptor beta chain described here comes from a study of blood T cell repertoires in COVID-19. Study summary: Sites across the United States, Italy and Spain contributed samples from acute and convalescent COVID-19. Sources were T cells, B-cell-depleted T cells, or PBMCs; the material itself was cDNA or gDNA.

The germline gives CDR1 LNHDA, CDR2 SQIVND (reference sequence). V was pared by 7 bases and J by 2 bases, with 5 bases of the junction left unmatched. CDR3 size: 16 residues. Original analysis: Reference gene primer amplification gave nucleated cell count estimates. Sequenced by immunoSEQ multiplex PCR; TCRdb stores in-frame clones only, minus some. That table is the source of V, J and clone size, and D and trimming were worked out from the DNA. Altogether 330,000 or so clones are present, roughly nine tenths being singletons, with the ten largest covering 3% to 4.5%. Seattle patients were enrolled while actively infected and followed longitudinally. This clone was observed a single time.

Sequenced sample: peripheral blood. This receptor was identified in a woman aged 55-75 years with COVID-19, enrolled during active disease. The chain employs TRBV19 and TRBJ2-3; 14 bases line up with TRBD2. This chain's CDR3 is CASTPTSGGVTDTQYF. As DNA, the CDR3 is TGTGCCAGTACGCCGACTAGCGGGGGGGTCACAGATACGCAGTATTTT.